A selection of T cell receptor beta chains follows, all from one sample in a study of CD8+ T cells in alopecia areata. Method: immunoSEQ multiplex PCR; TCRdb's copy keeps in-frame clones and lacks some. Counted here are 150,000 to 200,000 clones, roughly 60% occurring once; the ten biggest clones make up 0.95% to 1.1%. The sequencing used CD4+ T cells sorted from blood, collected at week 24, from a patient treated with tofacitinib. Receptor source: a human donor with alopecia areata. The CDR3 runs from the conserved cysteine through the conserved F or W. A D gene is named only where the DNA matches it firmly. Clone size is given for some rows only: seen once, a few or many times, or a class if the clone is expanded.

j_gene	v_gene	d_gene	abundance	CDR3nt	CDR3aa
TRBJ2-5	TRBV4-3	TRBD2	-	TGCGCCAGCAGCCAAGTTGTAGCGGGCAACCAAGAGACCCAGTACTTC	CASSQVVAGNQETQYF
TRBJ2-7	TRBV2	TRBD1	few	TGTGCCAGCAGTGATGTTCAGGGGGCGTTCTACGAGCAGTACTTC	CASSDVQGAFYEQYF
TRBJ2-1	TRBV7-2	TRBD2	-	TGTGCCAGCAGCCCTACTAGCGGGGGGGCCGCTGAGCAGTTCTTC	CASSPTSGGAAEQFF
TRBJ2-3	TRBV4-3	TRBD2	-	TGCGCCAGCAGCCGAATAGCGGGGGGGCCAGATACGCAGTATTTT	CASSRIAGGPDTQYF
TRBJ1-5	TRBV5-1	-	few	TGCGCCAGCAGCTTGGATGGGGGCAATCAGCCCCAGCATTTT	CASSLDGGNQPQHF
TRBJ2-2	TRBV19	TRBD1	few	TGTGCCAGTAGCACGACAGGGTCGTCCACCGGGGAGCTGTTTTTT	CASSTTGSSTGELFF
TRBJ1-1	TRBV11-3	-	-	TGTGCCAGCAGCTTAGAAAGGAACACTGAAGCTTTCTTT	CASSLERNTEAFF
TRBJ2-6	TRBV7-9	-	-	TGTGCCAGCAGCTTAGTTTCTGGGGCCAACGTCCTGACTTTC	CASSLVSGANVLTF
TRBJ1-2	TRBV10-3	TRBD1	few	TGTGCCATCACTAAAGGGACAGACTTCTACACCTTC	CAITKGTDFYTF
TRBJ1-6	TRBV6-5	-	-	TGTGCCAGCAAACTAAGTTTCCAGGGCGAATCACCCCTCCACTTT	CASKLSFQGESPLHF
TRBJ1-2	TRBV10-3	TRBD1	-	TGTGCCATCAGTGAGTCTGAAGGGGGCAGCTATGGCTACACCTTC	CAISESEGGSYGYTF
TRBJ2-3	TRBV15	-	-	TGTGCCACCAGCAGAGGTGGACTCAGTGGGGGGGATACGCAGTATTTT	CATSRGGLSGGDTQYF
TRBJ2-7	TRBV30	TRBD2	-	TGTGCCTACTCAGCGGGGGGCTACGAGCAGTACTTC	CAYSAGGYEQYF
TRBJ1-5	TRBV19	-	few	TGTGCCAGTAGTATTGAGGGCAGTAGCAATCAGCCCCAGCATTTT	CASSIEGSSNQPQHF
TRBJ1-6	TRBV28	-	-	TGTGCCAGCAAAGATAGGGGCGGCGGCTGGACACCCCTCCACTTT	CASKDRGGGWTPLHF
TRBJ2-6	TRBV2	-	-	TGTGCCAGCAGTCAGGACAGACCTGGGGCCAACGTCCTGACTTTC	CASSQDRPGANVLTF
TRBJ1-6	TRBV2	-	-	TGTGCCAGCAGTGAAAGGACCCGCAGGCTCGCCTATAATTCACCCCTCCACTTT	CASSERTRRLAYNSPLHF
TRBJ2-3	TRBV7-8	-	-	TGTGCCAGCAGCTTAGGAGGAGGTCTAGTCGGTGATACGCAGTATTTT	CASSLGGGLVGDTQYF
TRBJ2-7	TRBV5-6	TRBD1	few	TGTGCCAGCAGCTCGAAGCAGGGGACAGGTTCCTACGAGCAGTACTTC	CASSSKQGTGSYEQYF
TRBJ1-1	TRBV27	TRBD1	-	TGTGCCAGCAGTTTATCTGGACAGGGATACGAGGCTTTCTTT	CASSLSGQGYEAFF
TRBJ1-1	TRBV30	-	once	TGTGCCTGGAGTGTATTTCAAGGCGCTGAAGCTTTCTTT	CAWSVFQGAEAFF
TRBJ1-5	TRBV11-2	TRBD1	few	TGTGCCAGCAGCTTAGATCAGGAGGACAGGGGGTTAAGCAATCAGCCCCAGCATTTT	CASSLDQEDRGLSNQPQHF
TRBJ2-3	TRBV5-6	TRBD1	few	TGTGCCAGCAGCTTGGATCCCTCAGGGGGCGCAAGTACGCAGTATTTT	CASSLDPSGGASTQYF
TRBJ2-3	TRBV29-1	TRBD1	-	TGCAGCGCCTCTGACAGGGTTCGCACAGATACGCAGTATTTT	CSASDRVRTDTQYF
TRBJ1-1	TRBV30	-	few	TGTGCCTGGAGTGACGGTTCGAACACTGAAGCTTTCTTT	CAWSDGSNTEAFF
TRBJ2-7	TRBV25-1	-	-	TGTGCCAGCAGTGGAACAGGAACCTACGAGCAGTACTTC	CASSGTGTYEQYF
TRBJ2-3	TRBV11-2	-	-	TGTGCCAGCAGCTTAGATTTTGGTAACACAGATACGCAGTATTTT	CASSLDFGNTDTQYF
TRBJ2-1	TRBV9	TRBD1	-	TGTGCCAGCAGCGTGGCGGACAGGTTGCATGAGCAGTTCTTC	CASSVADRLHEQFF
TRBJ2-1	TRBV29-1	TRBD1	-	TGCAGCGTTGAACGCACAGGGGGTCAGTTCTTC	CSVERTGGQFF
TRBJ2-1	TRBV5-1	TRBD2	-	TGCGCCAGCAGCCAGTGGGGACTAGCGGACAGTAATGAGCAGTTCTTC	CASSQWGLADSNEQFF
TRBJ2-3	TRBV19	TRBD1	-	TGTGCCAGTAACCCAGACAGGGGAAAGGGAGATACGCAGTATTTT	CASNPDRGKGDTQYF
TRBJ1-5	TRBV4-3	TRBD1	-	TGCGCCAGCAGCCACCCCGACAGGGTTCATCAGCCCCAGCATTTT	CASSHPDRVHQPQHF
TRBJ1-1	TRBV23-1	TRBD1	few	TGCGCCAGCAGTCACCCCCTCGGACAGGGGGCTTTTACGAACACTGAAGCTTTCTTT	CASSHPLGQGAFTNTEAFF
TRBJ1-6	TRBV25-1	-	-	TGTGCCAGCAGTAAAGTGAGCGGGGGTTCACCCCTCCACTTT	CASSKVSGGSPLHF
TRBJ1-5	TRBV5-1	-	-	TGCGCCAGCAGCTTGGAAGGTTGGCACAATCAGCCCCAGCATTTT	CASSLEGWHNQPQHF
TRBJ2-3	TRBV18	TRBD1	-	TGTGCCAGCTCACCGACAGGGGGCAAAGATACGCAGTATTTT	CASSPTGGKDTQYF
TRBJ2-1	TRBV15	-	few	TGTGCCACCAGCAGGGAGACAGGCAGCCCTTACAATGAGCAGTTCTTC	CATSRETGSPYNEQFF
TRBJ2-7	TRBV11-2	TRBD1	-	TGTGCCAGCAGCTCCAGAGACCGGGACAGGATCTACGAGCAGTACTTC	CASSSRDRDRIYEQYF
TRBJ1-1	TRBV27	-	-	TGTGCCAGCAAGGCAGCGAACACTGAAGCTTTCTTT	CASKAANTEAFF
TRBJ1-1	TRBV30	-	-	TGTGCCCGACAGTCCGGGACTGAAGCTTTCTTT	CARQSGTEAFF
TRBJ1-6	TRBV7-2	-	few	TGTGCCAGCAACCAGGGTATCGGGGGCTCCTATAATTCACCCCTCCACTTT	CASNQGIGGSYNSPLHF
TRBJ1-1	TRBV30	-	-	TGTGCCTGGAGCCCGAGGGGAGGTCGGAGGGAAGCTTTCTTT	CAWSPRGGRREAFF
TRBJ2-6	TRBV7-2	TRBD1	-	TGTGCCAGCAGATCGACAGGGTACGGGGCCAACGTCCTGACTTTC	CASRSTGYGANVLTF
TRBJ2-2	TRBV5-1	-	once	TGCGCCAGCAGCCCCTCGGGGCCTCGGACCGGGGAGCTGTTTTTT	CASSPSGPRTGELFF
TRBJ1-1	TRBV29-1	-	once	TGCAGCGTTCAGACCCGAGGGACTGAAGCTTTCTTT	CSVQTRGTEAFF
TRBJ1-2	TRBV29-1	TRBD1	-	TGCAGCGTTCCTACGGAGTTCCGGGGCAGGGGGCAGAGTAACTATGGCTACACCTTC	CSVPTEFRGRGQSNYGYTF
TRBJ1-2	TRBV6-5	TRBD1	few	TGTGCCAGCAGTCCACTACAGGGGGCGGGGTATGGCTACACCTTC	CASSPLQGAGYGYTF
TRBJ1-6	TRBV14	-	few	TGTGCCAGCAGCCTACATTCCGGGACGGCCACGAATTCACCCCTCCACTTT	CASSLHSGTATNSPLHF
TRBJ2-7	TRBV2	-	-	TGTGCCAGCAGACAGTCCTACGAGCAGTACTTC	CASRQSYEQYF
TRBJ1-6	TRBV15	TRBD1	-	TGTGCCACCAGCAGTCTAATGAGCCGGGACAGCAATTCACCCCTCCACTTT	CATSSLMSRDSNSPLHF
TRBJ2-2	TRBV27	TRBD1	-	TGTGCCAGCAGTTCCATTCAGGGGGCGCAGGGGACCGGGGAGCTGTTTTTT	CASSSIQGAQGTGELFF
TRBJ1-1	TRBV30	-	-	TGTGCCTGGAACGTCTTCGGTAACACTGAAGCTTTCTTT	CAWNVFGNTEAFF
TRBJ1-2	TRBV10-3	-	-	TGTGCCAACTCACAAACCCTTCTCCGAGCTAACTATGGCTACACCTTC	CANSQTLLRANYGYTF
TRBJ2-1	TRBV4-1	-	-	TGCGCCAGCAGCCACGCCCGTGCTGGCGAACCCTACAATGAGCAGTTCTTC	CASSHARAGEPYNEQFF
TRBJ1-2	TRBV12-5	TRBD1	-	TGTGCTAGTGGTACACTCCCAGGGGGCGGCTACACCTTC	CASGTLPGGGYTF